The 5 T cell receptor beta chains listed next were all sequenced from one sample in a study of blood T cells in healthy people across ages. A sample-barcoded 5' primer and a J-beta primer mix were used in a second PCR of about 7 to 11 cycles. TCRdb reprocessed the 5' RACE reads with MiXCR, giving one entry per CDR3 protein. The sample includes roughly 1,800,000 distinct CDR3 sequences, around half of them seen just once. The specimen was blood. These receptors originate from a middle-aged woman in good health.

This chain uses TRBV13 with TRBJ2-1, with 12 bases that match TRBD1. CDR3 size: 16 residues. V dropped 6 bases and J dropped 7; count of bases not matched to a gene: 10. Germline CDR1 PRHDT, CDR2 FYEKMQ (reference sequence). The CDR3 reads CASSQNPGQGANEQFF. The CDR3 DNA sequence: TGTGCCAGCAGTCAGAATCCGGGACAGGGGGCAAATGAGCAGTTCTTC.

V and J are TRBV30 and TRBJ1-5, with TRBD1 matching over 10 bases. The J segment lost 6 bases and the V segment lost 3 bases, leaving 8 bases of the junction unmatched. This CDR3 is built from 15 residues. In germline, CDR1 is GTSNPN, CDR2 SVGIG (reference sequence). This CDR3 is CAWSVPGTGVQPQHF. CDR3 sequence (DNA): TGTGCCTGGAGCGTCCCCGGGACAGGGGTTCAGCCCCAGCATTTT. Filled out from reference TRBV30 and TRBJ1-5, the complete variable domain reads SQTIHQWPATLVQPVGSPLSLECTVEGTSNPNLYWYRQAAGRGLQLLFYSVGIGQISSEVPQNLSASRPQDRQFILSSKKLLLSDSGFYLCAWSVPGTGVQPQHFGDGTRLSIL.

This clonotype was observed a few times. V gene TRBV20-1 combines with J gene TRBJ2-3, with TRBD2 matching over 9 bases. The germline gives CDR1 DFQATT, CDR2 SNEGSKA (reference sequence). Trimming took 5 bases from V and 1 from J; bases not matched to a gene: 7. The CDR3 runs 15 residues. The CDR3 is CSASVRTSGTDTQYF. For the CDR3, the DNA is TGCAGTGCTTCCGTCAGGACTAGCGGCACAGATACGCAGTATTTT.

The genes are TRBV10-3 and TRBJ1-2; D uncertain. The CDR3 length is 14 residues. Germline loops: CDR1 ENHRY, CDR2 SYGVKD. V was cut by 0 bases and J by 3 bases, with 8 bases left in between. DNA of the CDR3: TGTGCCATCAGTGAGTCCACAGCCTACTATGGCTACACCTTC. Translated: CAISESTAYYGYTF.

This clonotype was recorded a few times. The chain has TRBV6-5 and TRBJ1-1; 9 bases map to TRBD1. The trim removed 5 bases at V and 4 bases at J, leaving 5 bases unmatched. This CDR3 has 14 amino acids. Germline V gene data show CDR1 as MNHEY and CDR2 as SVGAGI. The CDR3 DNA reads as TGTGCCAGCAGTATTGGACAGGGGTTCACTGAAGCTTTCTTT. As protein: CASSIGQGFTEAFF.